Shown below are 24 T cell receptor beta chains from a single sample sequenced in a study of blood T cell repertoires in COVID-19. The data were produced by immunoSEQ multiplex PCR, yet TCRdb's version contains in-frame clones alone and is incomplete. The table includes 200,000 to 250,000 clones, about 89% detected once. The specimen was peripheral blood. These receptor sequences come from a woman in her 40s with acute or convalescent COVID-19.

The chain uses TRBV5-1 and TRBJ2-7; D perhaps matches TRBD1 (5 bases). CDR3 size: 16 residues. From germline, CDR1 is SGHRS and CDR2 YFSETQ. V was pared by 0 bases and J by 0 bases, with 13 bases between. The CDR3 loop reads CASSLALDRSSYEQYV. CDR3 nucleotides: TGCGCCAGCAGCTTGGCCCTCGACAGATCCTCCTACGAGCAGTACGTC.

This clone was observed a few times. The rearrangement joins TRBV18 to TRBJ1-6, with D uncertain. From germline, CDR1 is KGHSH and CDR2 LQKENI. CDR3 length: 17 residues. Trimming stripped 2 bases from V and 6 bases from J, with 17 bases between. The CDR3 is CASSPYSNGEGNSPLHF. The CDR3 DNA reads TGTGCCAGCTCACCATACTCCAACGGGGAGGGTAATTCACCCCTCCACTTT.

V and J are TRBV18 and TRBJ1-1, with D hard to call. Trimming cost V 7 bases and J 0 bases, with 9 bases left between them. CDR1 is KGHSH, CDR2 LQKENI, per germline. The CDR3 consists of 13 residues. The CDR3 DNA is TGTGCCAGCTGCCAGAATGTGAACACTGAAGCTTTCTTT. Translated: CASCQNVNTEAFF.

The V and J genes are TRBV11-1 and TRBJ1-2, with TRBD1 matching 8 bases. The CDR3 has 14 residues. The germline gives CDR1 SGHAT, CDR2 FQDESV (reference sequence). V shed 2 bases and J 6 bases; nucleotides not matched to a gene: 5. The CDR3 protein is CASSLRGQEDGYTF. DNA of the CDR3: TGTGCCAGCAGCTTAAGGGGACAGGAGGATGGCTACACCTTC. The whole variable domain, remainder taken from reference TRBV11-1 and TRBJ1-2, is EAEVAQSPRYKITEKSQAVAFWCDPISGHATLYWYRQILGQGPELLVQFQDESVVDDSQLPKDRFSAERLKGVDSTLKIQPAELGDSAMYLCASSLRGQEDGYTFGSGTRLTVV.

The chain carries TRBV7-8 and TRBJ1-2; no definite D call. Germline V lookup: CDR1 SGHVS, CDR2 FQNEAQ. The CDR3 has 14 residues. Trimming pared 2 bases from V and 2 bases from J, leaving 9 bases between. CDR3 bases: TGTGCCAGCAGCTTACTGGGCAGCAACTATGGCTACACCTTC. This sequence encodes CASSLLGSNYGYTF.

V is TRBV18 and J is TRBJ2-7; D gene ambiguous. Trimming stripped 6 bases from V and 4 bases from J, with 10 bases between. CDR1 is KGHSH, CDR2 LQKENI, per germline. This CDR3 region has 12 residues. CDR3 region: CASSIGPYEQYV. CDR3 sequence (DNA): TGTGCCAGCTCTATTGGCCCTTACGAGCAGTACGTC.

CDR3 in amino acids: CASSYLGQGGEKLFF. CDR3 nucleotides: TGTGCCAGCAGTTACTTGGGACAGGGGGGTGAAAAACTGTTTTTT. The chain uses TRBV6-5 and TRBJ1-4, with TRBD1 matching 11 bases. CDR3 length: 15 residues. With V trimmed by 1 base and J by 7 bases, 2 bases remained unmatched. Germline CDR1 reads MNHEY; CDR2 reads SVGAGI.

J is TRBJ1-2 and V is TRBV18; possible D gene TRBD1, 5 bases. Germline CDR1 reads KGHSH; CDR2 reads LQKENI. Trimming removed 3 bases at V and 4 bases at J, with 21 bases between. The CDR3 runs to 17 residues. The CDR3 region has the DNA TGTGCCAGCTCACCGTCAGGTTCGATCCGGGGGGGCTATGGCTACACCTTC. It encodes CASSPSGSIRGGYGYTF. Full variable domain (rest looked up from reference TRBV18 and TRBJ1-2): NAGVMQNPRHLVRRRGQEARLRCSPMKGHSHVYWYRQLPEEGLKFMVYLQKENIIDESGMPKERFSAEFPKEGPSILRIQQVVRGDSAAYFCASSPSGSIRGGYGYTFGSGTRLTVV.

CDR3 residues: CASRTPGGEQFF. The CDR3 nucleotides are TGTGCCAGCAGGACCCCCGGGGGTGAGCAGTTCTTC. This sequence joins TRBV2 and TRBJ2-1; D possibly corresponds to TRBD2 (6 bases). Trimming stripped 6 bases from V and 9 bases from J, with 12 bases between. Germline V gives CDR1 SNHLY, CDR2 FYNNEI. This CDR3 has 12 amino acids.

The chain employs TRBV29-1 and TRBJ1-1, with D possibly matching TRBD1 (5 bases). V shed 5 bases and J shed 1 base, with 11 bases lying between them. CDR1 and CDR2 from the germline V gene are SQVTM and ANQGSEA. The CDR3 covers 13 residues. CDR3 DNA: TGCAGCGTTTTCGGGGGGGGGAACACTGAAGCTTTCTTT. Its translation: CSVFGGGNTEAFF.

This sequence joins TRBV2 and TRBJ2-3; D remains unclear. This CDR3 has 16 residues. Trimming removed 2 bases from V and 1 base from J, with 13 bases in between. CDR1 SNHLY and CDR2 FYNNEI come from the germline V gene. CDR3 in DNA: TGTGCCAGCAGTGAAAGAATCGGTTTTGGCACAGATACGCAGTATTTT. Residues: CASSERIGFGTDTQYF.

V gene TRBV27 combines with J gene TRBJ1-2, with 12 bases aligning to TRBD1. Germline lookup yields CDR1 MNHEY and CDR2 SMNVEV (reference sequence). CDR3 length: 15 amino acids. J gave up 2 bases and V 9 bases, and 7 bases lay outside the gene matches. The CDR3 nucleotides read TGTGCCAGTGGGGGACAGGGGGCTCTCAACTATGGCTACACCTTC. This sequence encodes CASGGQGALNYGYTF.

The chain employs TRBV25-1 and TRBJ1-2, with D tentatively TRBD1 (6 bases). The V and J ends lost 6 bases and 7 bases respectively, with 18 bases between them. The CDR3 runs to 14 residues. Germline V gene lookup returns CDR1 MGHDK and CDR2 SYGVNS. The CDR3 nucleotides read TGTGCCAGCAGCCCGCCCGGGACAACTAGTGGCTACACCTTC. Translation: CASSPPGTTSGYTF.

The gene calls are TRBV29-1 and TRBJ2-5; no reliable D call. Germline CDR1 and CDR2: SQVTM and ANQGSEA. This CDR3 is 10 amino acids long. The ends were cut back, 2 bases at V and 7 bases at J, with 5 bases in the middle. In DNA form, the CDR3 reads TGCAGCGTTGAATCACTGACCCAGTACTTC. Translated, it gives CSVESLTQYF.

The sample holds one count of this clone. The gene calls are TRBV11-2 and TRBJ1-1, with TRBD1 matching over 7 bases. The germline V gene has CDR1 SGHAT and CDR2 FQNNGV. The CDR3 contains 12 residues. V was clipped by 5 bases and J by 7 bases; unmatched bases: 4. The CDR3 bases are TGTGCCAGCAGCGCAGGGACAGTTGAAGCTTTCTTT. It is translated as CASSAGTVEAFF.

The chain joins TRBV18 to TRBJ1-1; D gene unclear. This CDR3 region has 12 residues. CDR1 is KGHSH, CDR2 LQKENI, per germline. V gave up 5 bases and J gave up 0 bases, with 4 bases separating them. CDR3 loop: CASSNMNTEAFF. CDR3 DNA sequence: TGTGCCAGCTCAAACATGAACACTGAAGCTTTCTTT.

The chain couples TRBV2 to TRBJ1-1; 9 positions match TRBD1. The germline CDR1 and CDR2 sequences are SNHLY and FYNNEI. The CDR3 extends over 15 amino acids. V was clipped by 3 bases and J by 5 bases; unmatched bases: 7. CDR3 sequence reads: CASSDPTGGATEAFF. CDR3 DNA: TGTGCCAGCAGTGACCCTACAGGGGGCGCGACTGAAGCTTTCTTT.

The rearrangement joins TRBV7-9 to TRBJ1-4, with 7 bases lining up with TRBD1. The CDR3 consists of 17 residues. V was clipped by 5 bases and J by 5 bases; unmatched bases: 14. Germline lookup yields CDR1 SEHNR and CDR2 FQNEAQ (reference sequence). The DNA of the CDR3 is TGTGCCAGCAGCGAAGAGACAGGGAGGTTCCCCAATGAAAAACTGTTTTTT. Translation gives CASSEETGRFPNEKLFF.

As regards this clone: This same CDR3 is encoded by further DNA sequences in the sample. The chain employs TRBV27 and TRBJ2-3, with 11 positions matching TRBD2. Germline values: CDR1 MNHEY, CDR2 SMNVEV (reference sequence). CDR3 length: 14 residues. The V segment lost 6 bases and the J segment 8 bases; nucleotides outside the gene matches: 7. CDR3 coding DNA: TGTGCCAGCAGAATAGCGGGGGGGCCTGGTACGCAGTATTTT. The encoded protein is CASRIAGGPGTQYF.

The V gene is TRBV18, the J gene TRBJ2-3, with 9 bases aligning to TRBD1. The CDR3 extends over 18 amino acids. V dropped 3 bases and J dropped 5; count of bases not matched to a gene: 15. CDR1 and CDR2 (germline): KGHSH, LQKENI. For the CDR3, the DNA is TGTGCCAGCTCACCCTACTCCGGGACAGGGAGTGTAGAAGATACGCAGTATTTT. Translating it yields CASSPYSGTGSVEDTQYF.

This chain uses TRBV2 with TRBJ2-2; 7 nucleotides align to TRBD1. The CDR3 is 15 residues long. Trimming at V came to 8 bases and at J to 3 bases, leaving 9 bases not matched to a gene. Germline-derived CDR1 and CDR2 are SNHLY and FYNNEI. The CDR3 coding sequence is TGTGCCAGCTCCAATACAGGGGCCCACACCGGGGAGCTGTTTTTT. Amino acids: CASSNTGAHTGELFF.

The chain links TRBV30 to TRBJ2-5, with a weak D call TRBD2 (6 bases). The V end lost 3 bases, the J end lost 4 bases, and 9 bases lay between the germline ends. CDR3 length: 12 amino acids. Looked up from germline, CDR1 is GTSNPN and CDR2 is SVGIG (reference sequence). This chain's CDR3 is CAWSRGLETQYF. The CDR3 DNA reads as TGTGCCTGGAGCCGGGGGTTAGAGACCCAGTACTTC.

This rearrangement joins TRBV19 to TRBJ1-5; D is perhaps TRBD1 (5 bases). The germline CDR1 and CDR2 sequences are LNHDA and SQIVND (reference sequence). The CDR3 sequence is 13 residues long. V dropped 10 bases and J dropped 3 bases, with 13 bases sitting between them. CDR3 residues: CAISPTVNQPQHF. CDR3 nucleotides: TGTGCCATCTCCCCGACAGTCAATCAGCCCCAGCATTTT. Full variable domain (rest looked up from reference TRBV19 and TRBJ1-5): DGGITQSPKYLFRKEGQNVTLSCEQNLNHDAMYWYRQDPGQGLRLIYYSQIVNDFQKGDIAEGYSVSREKKESFPLTVTSAQKNPTAFYLCAISPTVNQPQHFGDGTRLSIL.

This clone appeared once. The J gene is TRBJ2-5, the V gene TRBV5-5; weak D call: TRBD2 (6 bases). This CDR3 spans 14 amino acids. The V and J ends lost 1 base and 2 bases respectively, with 9 bases between them. Germline CDR1 is SGHKS and CDR2 is YYEKEE (reference sequence). For the CDR3, the DNA is TGTGCCAGCAGCTTGTGGGAGGTTCAAGAGACCCAGTACTTC. Its translation: CASSLWEVQETQYF.